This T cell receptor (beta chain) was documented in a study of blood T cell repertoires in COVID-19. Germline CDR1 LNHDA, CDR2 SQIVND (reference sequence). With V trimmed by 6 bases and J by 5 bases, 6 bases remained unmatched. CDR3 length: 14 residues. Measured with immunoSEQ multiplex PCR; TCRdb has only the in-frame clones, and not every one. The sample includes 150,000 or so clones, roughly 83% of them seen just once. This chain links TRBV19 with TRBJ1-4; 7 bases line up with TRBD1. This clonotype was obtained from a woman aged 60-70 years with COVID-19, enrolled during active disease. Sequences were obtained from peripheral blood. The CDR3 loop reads CASRRGPGNEKLFF. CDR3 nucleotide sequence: TGTGCCAGTAGGAGGGGGCCTGGAAATGAAAAACTGTTTTTT.